The present entry profiles one TCR beta chain with its context. V lost 4 bases to trimming and J lost 1 base, with 3 bases between them. CDR3 length equals 13 residues. Germline CDR1 is SGHRS and CDR2 is YFSETQ. This entry comes from a study of cytomegalovirus exposure and HLA in healthy donors. Study overall: Earlier findings included 117 million unique TCR beta sequences obtained from about 180 million T cells.

The PCR was carried out with 60 Vbeta primers and 13 Jbeta primers. The repertoire was sequenced with immunoSEQ multiplex PCR; TCRdb's copy has only in-frame clones and lacks some. The repertoire holds over 100,000 clones, with 65% to 75% as singletons. The sequencing sample was made of PBMCs. The chain recombines TRBV5-1 with TRBJ2-6; D call uncertain. The TCR was taken from a man aged 25-45 years in good health and CMV-seropositive. In DNA, the CDR3 is TGCGCCAGCAGCCCTTCTGGGGCCAACGTCCTGACTTTC. The encoded protein is CASSPSGANVLTF.